The clone carrying this TCR beta chain was detected many times. iRepertoire HTBI primers and Arm-PCR of CDR3 regions built TCR beta libraries. A single record per CDR3 protein comes from TCRdb applying MiXCR to the multiplex PCR reads. This table has about 340,000 distinct CDR3 sequences, roughly 21% appearing once. Germline V gene data show CDR1 as SGHAT and CDR2 as FQNNGV. With 5 bases removed from V and 3 bases from J, the gap between germline ends came to 11 bases. This CDR3 has 13 residues. This specimen belongs to a study of regulatory T cells in long-lasting Graves disease. In the study overall: To qualify as persistent, Graves' disease required over 5 years of antithyroid drugs with positive TSH receptor antibodies.

Time point meaning: persistent/refractory GD, antithyroid drugs over 5 years with positive TRAb. Following extraction of RNA from PBMCs, that RNA was used to make the TCR library. Staff drew roughly 10 milliliters of peripheral blood into EDTA tubes. The chain combines TRBV11-2 with TRBJ2-7; D uncertain. Sequenced material: peripheral blood mononuclear cells (PBMCs), taken when the disease was refractory, from a patient treated with antithyroid drugs. The clonotype comes from a female donor with Graves disease. The CDR3 coding sequence is TGTGCCAGCAGCCCTTCTGGCGGCTACGAGCAGTACTTC. It specifies CASSPSGGYEQYF.